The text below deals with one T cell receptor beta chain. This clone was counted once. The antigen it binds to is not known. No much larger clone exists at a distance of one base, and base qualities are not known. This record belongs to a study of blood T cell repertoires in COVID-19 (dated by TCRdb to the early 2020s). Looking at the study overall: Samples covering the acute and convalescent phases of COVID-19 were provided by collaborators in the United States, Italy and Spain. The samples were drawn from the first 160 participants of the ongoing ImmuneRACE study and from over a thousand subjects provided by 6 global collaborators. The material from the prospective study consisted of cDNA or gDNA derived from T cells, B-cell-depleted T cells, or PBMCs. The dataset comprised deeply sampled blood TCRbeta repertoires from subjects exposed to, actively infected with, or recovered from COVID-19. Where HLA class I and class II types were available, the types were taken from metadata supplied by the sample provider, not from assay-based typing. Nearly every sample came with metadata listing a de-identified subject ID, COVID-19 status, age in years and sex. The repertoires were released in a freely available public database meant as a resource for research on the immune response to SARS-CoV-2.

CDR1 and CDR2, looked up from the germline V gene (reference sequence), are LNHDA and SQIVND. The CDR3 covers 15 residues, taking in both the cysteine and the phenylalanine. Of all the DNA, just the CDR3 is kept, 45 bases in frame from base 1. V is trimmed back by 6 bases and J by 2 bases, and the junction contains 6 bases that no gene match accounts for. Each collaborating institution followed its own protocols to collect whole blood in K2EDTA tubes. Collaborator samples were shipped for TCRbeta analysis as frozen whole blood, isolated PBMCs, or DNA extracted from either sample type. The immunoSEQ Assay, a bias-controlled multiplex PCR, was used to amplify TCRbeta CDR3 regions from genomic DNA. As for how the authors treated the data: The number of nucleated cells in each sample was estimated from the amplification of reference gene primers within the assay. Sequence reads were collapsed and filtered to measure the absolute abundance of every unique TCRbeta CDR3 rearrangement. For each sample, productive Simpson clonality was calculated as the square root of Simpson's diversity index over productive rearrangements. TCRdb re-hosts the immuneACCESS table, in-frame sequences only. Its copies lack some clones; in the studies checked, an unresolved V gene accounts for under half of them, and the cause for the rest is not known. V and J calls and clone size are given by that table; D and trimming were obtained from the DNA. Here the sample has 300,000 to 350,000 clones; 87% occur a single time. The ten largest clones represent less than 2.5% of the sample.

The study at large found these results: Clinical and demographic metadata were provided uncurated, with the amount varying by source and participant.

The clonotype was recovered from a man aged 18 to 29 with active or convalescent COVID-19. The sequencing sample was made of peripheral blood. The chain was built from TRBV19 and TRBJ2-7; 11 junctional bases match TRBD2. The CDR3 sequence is CASRTLAGGAYEQYF. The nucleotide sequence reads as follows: TGTGCCAGTAGGACCTTAGCGGGAGGGGCCTACGAGCAGTACTTC.